The 24 T cell receptor beta chains in this list originate from one sample, sequenced in a study of identical twins. Each CDR3 protein is one row after TCRdb ran MiXCR on the 5' RACE reads. The repertoire holds 1.5 million or so distinct CDR3 sequences, with less than 35% as singletons. Sequenced sample: cord blood. The receptors originated from a newborn girl in good health.

At least ten counts were recorded for this clonotype. The chain recombines TRBV20-1 with TRBJ1-2; D ambiguous. The V gene's germline CDR1 is DFQATT and CDR2 SNEGSKA (reference sequence). CDR3 size: 9 residues. The V end was cut by 6 bases, the J end by 7 bases, with 6 bases between. CDR3 sequence: CSATSGYTF. CDR3 nucleotide sequence: TGCAGTGCCACTAGTGGCTACACCTTC.

This clonotype was detected only a few times. DNA for the CDR3: TGTGCCAGCAGCTTACTTGCGGGGACTCGATCCCTTACACCGGGACTGCTGAACTATGGCTACACCTTC. Protein sequence: CASSLLAGTRSLTPGLLNYGYTF. This chain joins TRBV11-2 and TRBJ1-2, with a weak D call TRBD1 (5 bases). The CDR3 covers 23 residues. Trimming took 2 bases from V and 2 from J, leaving 36 bases between them. Germline values: CDR1 SGHAT, CDR2 FQNNGV.

The chain combines TRBV29-1 with TRBJ2-5; 8 bases align to TRBD1. The germline CDR1 and CDR2 sequences are SQVTM and ANQGSEA. This CDR3 contains 14 residues. Trimming cost V 7 bases and J 2 bases; bases outside gene matches: 9. CDR3 region: CSAGGYRGQETQYF. CDR3 DNA sequence: TGCAGCGCTGGGGGGTACAGGGGGCAAGAGACCCAGTACTTC.

This clonotype occurred a few times. This rearrangement joins TRBV5-1 to TRBJ2-3; 13 bases align to TRBD2. Looked up from germline, CDR1 is SGHRS and CDR2 is YFSETQ. This CDR3 is 16 amino acids long. Trimming cost V 4 bases and J 3 bases; bases outside gene matches: 5. The CDR3 here is CASSGGLAGATDTQYF. CDR3 DNA: TGCGCCAGCAGCGGCGGACTAGCGGGAGCTACAGATACGCAGTATTTT. The complete variable domain, with remaining parts taken from reference TRBV5-1 and TRBJ2-3, reads KAGVTQTPRYLIKTRGQQVTLSCSPISGHRSVSWYQQTPGQGLQFLFEYFSETQRNKGNFPGRFSGRQFSNSRSEMNVSTLELGDSALYLCASSGGLAGATDTQYFGPGTRLTVL.

The V and J genes are TRBV1 and TRBJ2-1; the D call in the table, TRBD1, was not verified against the DNA. TRBV1 is a known pseudogene. This CDR3 spans 18 amino acids. CDR3 sequence: CTSSQDSIWGGSYNEQFF. DNA for the CDR3: TGCACCAGCAGCCAAGACTCTATATGGGGGGGATCCTACAATGAGCAGTTCTTC.

This clonotype was observed a handful of times. V gene TRBV28 combines with J gene TRBJ2-2; D call uncertain. Looked up from germline, CDR1 is MDHEN and CDR2 is SYDVKM. The CDR3 has 13 residues. Trimming cost V 3 bases and J 3 bases, with 5 bases left between them. CDR3: CASSLTHTGELFF. CDR3 sequence (DNA): TGTGCCAGCAGTTTGACGCACACCGGGGAGCTGTTTTTT.

This chain joins TRBV4-2 and TRBJ2-4; 12 bases fit TRBD2. Trimming at V came to 1 base and at J to 3 bases, leaving 4 bases not matched to a gene. The CDR3 spans 17 residues. CDR1 is LGHNA, CDR2 YNFKEQ, per germline. CDR3 sequence (DNA): TGTGCCAGCAGCCAAGCTAGCGGGAGGGCCAGCAAAAACATTCAGTACTTC. The encoded protein is CASSQASGRASKNIQYF.

This clonotype appeared a few times. The chain uses TRBV20-1 and TRBJ1-1; 7 nucleotides align to TRBD1. The CDR3 runs 14 residues. J was trimmed by 3 bases and V by 0 bases; bases with no gene match: 4. Germline V lookup: CDR1 DFQATT, CDR2 SNEGSKA (reference sequence). CDR3 loop: CSARDPGQYTEAFF. CDR3 nucleotide sequence: TGCAGTGCTAGAGATCCGGGACAGTACACTGAAGCTTTCTTT.

The chain links TRBV20-1 to TRBJ2-1, with 10 nucleotides matching TRBD2. This CDR3 comprises 14 residues. Trimming at V came to 6 bases and at J to 10 bases, leaving 12 bases not matched to a gene. Germline assignment: CDR1 DFQATT and CDR2 SNEGSKA (reference sequence). The CDR3 DNA reads as TGCAGTGCCATTCCCCTAGCGGGAGCCTACGAGCAGTTCTTC. Encoded protein: CSAIPLAGAYEQFF.

In its sample, this clonotype was seen a few times. The V and J genes are TRBV2 and TRBJ1-1; D unclear. V was cut by 6 bases and J by 8 bases, with 19 bases left in between. CDR3 length: 14 residues. Germline lookup yields CDR1 SNHLY and CDR2 FYNNEI. CDR3 amino acids: CASRRAGMVDEAFF. The CDR3 bases are TGTGCCAGCAGGAGGGCAGGAATGGTTGACGAAGCTTTCTTT. The variable domain in full, completed from reference TRBV2 and TRBJ1-1, reads EPEVTQTPSHQVTQMGQEVILRCVPISNHLYFYWYRQILGQKVEFLVSFYNNEISEKSEIFDDQFSVERPDGSNFTLKIRSTKLEDSAMYFCASRRAGMVDEAFFGQGTRLTVV.

V is TRBV6-1 and J is TRBJ1-1, with 8 bases aligning to TRBD1. The CDR3 runs to 18 residues. Trimming cost V 8 bases and J 1 base; bases outside gene matches: 18. The germline gives CDR1 MNHNS, CDR2 SASEGT. The CDR3 loop reads CASGVYPRGRVKNTEAFF. CDR3 bases: TGTGCCAGCGGAGTATACCCCAGGGGGCGCGTTAAGAACACTGAAGCTTTCTTT.

This chain links TRBV9 with TRBJ2-3; tentatively, D is TRBD1 (5 bases). V was pared by 0 bases and J by 2 bases, with 10 bases between. This CDR3 is built from 15 residues. CDR1 is SGDLS and CDR2 is YYNGEE in the germline V gene. In DNA, the CDR3 is TGTGCCAGCAGCGTAGTTGGGGCCGACACAGATACGCAGTATTTT. This encodes CASSVVGADTDTQYF.

This chain uses TRBV10-3 with TRBJ1-2, with TRBD1 matching 10 bases. Germline assignment: CDR1 ENHRY and CDR2 SYGVKD. The CDR3 runs to 14 residues. With V trimmed by 6 bases and J by 6 bases, 7 bases remained unmatched. CDR3 in DNA: TGTGCCATCAGCTCCGGGACAGGGGTGGATGGCTACACCTTC. This codes for CAISSGTGVDGYTF.

The sample holds a few counts of this clonotype. The J gene is TRBJ2-3, the V gene TRBV12-5; 10 nucleotides agree with TRBD1. V lost 1 base, J lost 6 bases, and 4 bases stayed unmatched. Germline V gene sequence: CDR1 LGHNT, CDR2 FRNRAP. This CDR3 is 15 amino acids long. In DNA form, the CDR3 reads TGTGCTAGTGGTTTGGGAGGACAGGGGGGCGATACGCAGTATTTT. Protein product: CASGLGGQGGDTQYF.

This clonotype was seen a handful of times. This chain joins TRBV5-1 and TRBJ1-1; weak D call: TRBD1 (6 bases). The CDR3 is made up of 14 amino acids. Germline V lookup: CDR1 SGHRS, CDR2 YFSETQ. Trimming removed 0 bases at V and 4 bases at J, with 10 bases between. The CDR3 loop is CASSLVGQLTEAFF. CDR3 bases: TGCGCCAGCAGCTTGGTTGGACAGCTCACTGAAGCTTTCTTT.

The sample holds a few counts of this clonotype. The chain is built from TRBV20-1 and TRBJ1-5; 9 bases are shared with TRBD1. The V gene's germline CDR1 is DFQATT and CDR2 SNEGSKA (reference sequence). The CDR3 totals 14 residues. Trimming at V came to 1 base and at J to 7 bases, leaving 5 bases not matched to a gene. The CDR3 protein is CSARGDRAYQPQHF. CDR3 in DNA: TGCAGTGCTAGAGGGGACAGGGCTTACCAGCCCCAGCATTTT.

The chain recombines TRBV6-5 with TRBJ2-7, with D perhaps TRBD1 (6 bases). CDR1 is MNHEY, CDR2 SVGAGI, per germline. The CDR3 runs 15 residues. The V gene lost 7 bases and the J gene lost 7 bases, with 23 bases spanning the gap. The CDR3 loop reads CASTTSGTFGEEQYF. For the CDR3, the DNA is TGTGCCAGCACCACATCGGGGACATTCGGGGAGGAGCAGTACTTC.

This clonotype turned up a few times. The V call is TRBV20-1, the J call TRBJ2-7, with D perhaps TRBD2 (5 bases). This CDR3 is 13 amino acids long. V lost 7 bases and J 2 bases, leaving 15 bases between the germline ends. Germline values: CDR1 DFQATT, CDR2 SNEGSKA (reference sequence). DNA for the CDR3: TGCAGTGTTAGGGCTAGCCCTACCTACGAGCAGTACTTC. Amino acids: CSVRASPTYEQYF.

This clonotype has more than one count but fewer than ten. V gene TRBV7-2 combines with J gene TRBJ2-1; no firm D call. The V end was cut by 5 bases, the J end by 6 bases, with 11 bases between. From germline, CDR1 is SGHTA and CDR2 FQGNSA. The CDR3 length is 13 residues. The CDR3 here is CASSHGLFNEQFF. The CDR3 DNA follows: TGTGCCAGCAGCCACGGATTATTCAATGAGCAGTTCTTC.

This clonotype has more than one count but fewer than ten. This sequence joins TRBV5-1 and TRBJ2-5, with 12 bases lining up with TRBD2. CDR1 and CDR2 (germline): SGHRS, YFSETQ. The CDR3 sequence is 17 residues long. Losses at the gene ends were 2 bases for V and 1 base for J; bases not matched to a gene: 6. The CDR3 protein is CASSFLLAGGFQETQYF. CDR3 DNA sequence: TGCGCCAGCAGCTTCTTACTAGCGGGGGGATTCCAAGAGACCCAGTACTTC. Variable domain in full (rest from reference TRBV5-1 and TRBJ2-5): KAGVTQTPRYLIKTRGQQVTLSCSPISGHRSVSWYQQTPGQGLQFLFEYFSETQRNKGNFPGRFSGRQFSNSRSEMNVSTLELGDSALYLCASSFLLAGGFQETQYFGPGTRLLVL.

The chain uses TRBV2 and TRBJ2-1; 7 bases map to TRBD2. The CDR3 covers 16 residues. The V gene end was trimmed by 6 bases and the J gene end by 2 bases; junction bases not matched to a gene: 10. The germline V gene has CDR1 SNHLY and CDR2 FYNNEI. For the CDR3, the DNA is TGTGCCAGCAGCCCTATGCGGGGGAATCCCTACAATGAGCAGTTCTTC. Translation gives CASSPMRGNPYNEQFF.

This clonotype was observed at least ten times. The J gene is TRBJ2-1, the V gene TRBV10-3; perhaps TRBD1 as D (6 bases). Germline V lookup: CDR1 ENHRY, CDR2 SYGVKD. V lost 7 bases to trimming and J lost 7 bases, with 20 bases between them. This CDR3 is 15 amino acids long. CDR3 residues: CAINSDSLSGNEQFF. In nucleotides, the CDR3 is TGTGCCATCAACTCGGACAGTCTGTCGGGAAATGAGCAGTTCTTC.

The chain is built from TRBV30 and TRBJ1-1, with D perhaps TRBD1 (5 bases). Germline V gene data show CDR1 as GTSNPN and CDR2 as SVGIG (reference sequence). Trimming took 2 bases from V and 1 from J, leaving 8 bases between them. This CDR3 region has 13 residues. The CDR3 region has the DNA TGTGCCTGGAGTTGGACACCGAACACTGAAGCTTTCTTT. This codes for CAWSWTPNTEAFF.

The chain couples TRBV2 to TRBJ1-6; D ambiguous. Trimming cost V 3 bases and J 8 bases, with 14 bases left between them. Germline V gene data show CDR1 as SNHLY and CDR2 as FYNNEI. The CDR3 contains 15 residues. CDR3 amino acids: CASSDRQALHSPLHF. The CDR3, as DNA: TGTGCCAGCAGTGATAGGCAGGCCCTGCATTCACCCCTCCACTTT. Full variable domain (remainder filled in from reference TRBV2 and TRBJ1-6): EPEVTQTPSHQVTQMGQEVILRCVPISNHLYFYWYRQILGQKVEFLVSFYNNEISEKSEIFDDQFSVERPDGSNFTLKIRSTKLEDSAMYFCASSDRQALHSPLHFGNGTRLTVT.